Listed below are T cell receptor beta chains from one sample, sequenced in a study of blood T cells in healthy people across ages. A single record per CDR3 protein comes from TCRdb applying MiXCR to the 5' RACE reads. Of about 1.6 million distinct CDR3 sequences in the sample, about 32% were seen once. Material: blood. The receptors were sampled from a woman aged 25 to 39 in good health. CDR3s leave out the opening cysteine and the closing phenylalanine or tryptophan.

v_call	cdr3_aa
TRBV6-1	ASSVTSGATVSYNEQF
TRBV7-2	ASSRTSGSTDTQY
TRBV11-2	ASSLWGSGGVEQY
TRBV5-6	ASSLLTGPYGYT
TRBV28	ASILPGVSGEQF
TRBV9	ASSADPTDTQY
TRBV20-1	SARGPSTDTQY
TRBV28	ASSLGAPGGNQPQH
TRBV5-1	ASSRQLRGEYNEQF
TRBV20-1	SARQGTHTEAF
TRBV5-4	ASSLVAESGYT
TRBV4-1	ASSQDGLRGETQY
TRBV5-1	ASSLGPTSQETQY
TRBV12-3/TRBV12-4	ASRTRTGGSYGYT
TRBV24-1	ATSDLRDLLGTQY
TRBV4-1	ASSQEHIHYNEQF
TRBV12-3/TRBV12-4	ASSAPGGNSPLH
TRBV5-1	ASSLELSGRAGDTQY
TRBV6-1	ASSEALRGQGSSYNSPLH
TRBV10-1	ASSLFVELDYGYT
TRBV12-3/TRBV12-4	ASRPFPGTSDTDTQY
TRBV5-8	ASSRDWGTQY
TRBV6-1	AMRETGNYGYT
TRBV3-1	ASSPDGGSGANVLT
TRBV7-9	VSGLASYGCT
TRBV7-6	ASSEGLAPSYEQY
TRBV7-6	ASSLEGGVGGYT
TRBV5-8	ASSKMLGGSHYGYT
TRBV10-3	AISGTSGGPEQF
TRBV24-1	ATSGAGNSPLH
TRBV11-2	ASSFSPGTGPNEQF
TRBV7-2	ASSKGDRGYNEQF
TRBV7-8	ASSPHLPGPEVTQY
TRBV25-1	ASCPRDGEAF
TRBV28	ASSLMPGGEETQY